This TCR beta chain was captured by sequencing in a study of blood T cell repertoires in COVID-19. In germline, CDR1 is LNHDA, CDR2 SQIVND (reference sequence). V was clipped by 5 bases and J by 12 bases, with 23 bases between them. This CDR3 has 15 residues. The data were produced by immunoSEQ multiplex PCR, yet TCRdb's version contains in-frame clones alone and is incomplete. The table includes fewer than 200,000 clones, roughly 70% detected once. Sequencing was carried out using peripheral blood. The origin of this receptor is a woman of 80 years or more with acute or convalescent COVID-19. The gene calls are TRBV19 and TRBJ2-1, with D possibly matching TRBD1 (5 bases). The CDR3 spells CASSLSPVTRAWQFF. CDR3 coding DNA: TGTGCCAGTAGTTTGTCGCCTGTGACCAGGGCTTGGCAGTTCTTC.